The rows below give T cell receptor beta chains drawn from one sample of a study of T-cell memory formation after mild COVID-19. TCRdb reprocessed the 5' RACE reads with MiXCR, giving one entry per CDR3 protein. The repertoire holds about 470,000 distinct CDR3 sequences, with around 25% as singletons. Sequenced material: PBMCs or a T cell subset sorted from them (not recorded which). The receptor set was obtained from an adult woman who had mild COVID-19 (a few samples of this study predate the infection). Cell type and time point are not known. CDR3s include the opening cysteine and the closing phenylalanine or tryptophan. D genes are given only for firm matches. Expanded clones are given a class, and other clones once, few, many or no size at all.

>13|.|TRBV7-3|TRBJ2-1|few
TGTGCCAGCAGCCTCCCCAGCGGCAATGAGCAGTTCTTC
CASSLPSGNEQFF
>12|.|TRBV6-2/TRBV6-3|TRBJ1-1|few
TGTGCCAGCAGTCGCCCATCCGGTGAAGCTTTCTTT
CASSRPSGEAFF
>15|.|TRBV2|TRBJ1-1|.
TGTGCCAGCAGTGTTGCGAGGATACCGAACACTGAAGCTTTCTTT
CASSVARIPNTEAFF
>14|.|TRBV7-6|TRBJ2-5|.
TGTGCCAGCAGCTCGGACTATAATCCAGAGACCCAGTACTTC
CASSSDYNPETQYF
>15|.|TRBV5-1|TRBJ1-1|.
TGCGCCAGCAGCCATTGGGGGGGCCTTAACACTGAAGCTTTCTTT
CASSHWGGLNTEAFF
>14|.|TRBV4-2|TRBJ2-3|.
TGTGCCAGCAGCTCCGGGACCCCAGAGGGTACGCAGTATTTT
CASSSGTPEGTQYF
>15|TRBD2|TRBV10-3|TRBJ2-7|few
TGTGCCATCAGTGGTGGGACTAGCGGGAGCGGAGAGCAGTACTTC
CAISGGTSGSGEQYF
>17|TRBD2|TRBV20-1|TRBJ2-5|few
TGCAGTGCTAGAGAGCCCGGGGTAGCGGGAGGGATAGAGACCCAGTACTTC
CSAREPGVAGGIETQYF
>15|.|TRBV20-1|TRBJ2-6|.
TGCAGTGCTCCTCCCGCCCGGGGGCCACAACACGTCCTGACTTTC
CSAPPARGPQHVLTF
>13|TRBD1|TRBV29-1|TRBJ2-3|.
TGCAGCGTGAAACAGGGGGACACAGATACGCAGTATTTT
CSVKQGDTDTQYF
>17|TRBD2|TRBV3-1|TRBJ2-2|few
TGTGCCAGCAGCCAAGACACTAGCGGGGGGAACACCGGGGAGCTGTTTTTT
CASSQDTSGGNTGELFF
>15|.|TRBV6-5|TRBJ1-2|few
TGTGCCAGCAGTTACTCGCGGGAATCTAACTATGGCTACACCTTC
CASSYSRESNYGYTF
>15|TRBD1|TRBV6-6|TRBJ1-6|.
TGTGCCACCGCGGGACAGGGGGTTATTAATTCACCCCTCCACTTT
CATAGQGVINSPLHF
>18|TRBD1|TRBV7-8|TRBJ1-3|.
TGTGCCAGCAGCTTAGGGGGGGATAGGACAGGACGTGGAAACACCATATATTTT
CASSLGGDRTGRGNTIYF
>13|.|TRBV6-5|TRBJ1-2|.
TGTGCCAGCAGTTATGGGCCTAACTATGGCTACACCTTC
CASSYGPNYGYTF
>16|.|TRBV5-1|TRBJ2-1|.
TGCGCCAGCAGTGCCCAGGGACAAGGATCGGGCAATGAGCAGTTCTTC
CASSAQGQGSGNEQFF
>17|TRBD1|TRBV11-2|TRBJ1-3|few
TGTGCCAGCAGCTTTCGGACAGGGGGCCTCGGCGGAAACACCATATATTTT
CASSFRTGGLGGNTIYF
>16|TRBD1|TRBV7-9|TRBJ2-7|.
TGTGCCAGCAGCCCTCACTCAGGGGGCATCACCTACGAGCAGTACTTC
CASSPHSGGITYEQYF
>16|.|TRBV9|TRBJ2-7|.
TGTGCCAGCAGCGTAGCCCCACAGGATTTCGCCTACGAGCAGTACTTC
CASSVAPQDFAYEQYF
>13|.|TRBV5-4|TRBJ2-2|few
TGTGCCAGCCCAGATCCTAACACCGGGGAGCTGTTTTTT
CASPDPNTGELFF
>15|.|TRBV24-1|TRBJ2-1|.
TGTGCCACCAGTGACAGACTAGGGGCCTACAATGAGCAGTTCTTC
CATSDRLGAYNEQFF
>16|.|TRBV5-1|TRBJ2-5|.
TGCGCCAGCAGCTTGGGAACAGGGTGGGACCAAGAGACCCAGTACTTC
CASSLGTGWDQETQYF
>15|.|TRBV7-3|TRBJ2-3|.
TGTGCCAGCGCTCGGACTTCCCGAGGAGCAGATACGCAGTATTTT
CASARTSRGADTQYF
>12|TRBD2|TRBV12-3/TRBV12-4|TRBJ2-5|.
TGTGCCAGCAGTCGACGGGCGGGGGCCCAGTACTTC
CASSRRAGAQYF
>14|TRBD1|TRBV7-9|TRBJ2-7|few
TGTGCCAGCAGCGGGTGGACAGGGCCTTACGAGCAGTACTTC
CASSGWTGPYEQYF
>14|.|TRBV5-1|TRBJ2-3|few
TGCGCCAGCAGCTTGGAATGGGGCACAGATACGCAGTATTTT
CASSLEWGTDTQYF
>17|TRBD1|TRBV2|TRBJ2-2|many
TGTGCCAGCAGTAGGGCCAGGGGGCTTGCGAACACCGGGGAGCTGTTTTTT
CASSRARGLANTGELFF